This TCR beta chain originates from a study of T cells in localized non-small cell lung cancer. Study-wide results and limits: Heterogeneity is still possible, as just one tumor region was sequenced. Longer survival (overall) was linked to higher T cell density in blood. Highest T cell clonality was seen in uninvolved adjacent lung, surpassing that measured in tumor.

Generated by immunoSEQ multiplex PCR, the TCRdb table keeps only in-frame clones and is missing some. This sample has fewer than 25,000 clones, with around 90% found just once. This clone was recorded a few times. What it binds is unknown. The ends were cut back, 2 bases at V and 3 bases at J, with 8 bases in the middle. The CDR3 loop spans 13 amino acids. Germline V CDR1 and CDR2: LGHNA, YNFKEQ. The receptor's source is a man between 35 and 75 years old with stage III squamous cell lung carcinoma. Source: peripheral blood, taken before any cancer treatment. The V call is TRBV4-2, the J call TRBJ2-7; D remains unclear. The CDR3 spells CASSQPPGYEQYF. In nucleotides, the CDR3 is TGTGCCAGCAGCCAACCCCCGGGCTACGAGCAGTACTTC.